This TCR beta chain was sequenced for a study of CD8 T cells in Susac syndrome. The RNA, roughly 0.45 to 1 ug, was put through reverse transcription using random hexamers. TCRdb used MiXCR to reprocess the immunoSEQ multiplex PCR reads, holding one entry per CDR3 protein. The sample consists of around 300,000 distinct CDR3 sequences, approximately 89% of them appearing once. The V and J ends lost 2 bases and 3 bases respectively, with 7 bases between them. The germline CDR1 and CDR2 sequences are LGHNA and YSLEER. This CDR3 has 13 amino acids. The source of this sequence is a human donor with multiple sclerosis. The sequenced sample was CD8+ T cells from PBMCs. The genes are TRBV4-3 and TRBJ1-1, with D maybe TRBD1 (5 bases). The CDR3 DNA follows: TGCGCCAGCAGCCAACAGGGTTACACTGAAGCTTTCTTT. Its protein product is CASSQQGYTEAFF.